This T cell receptor beta chain was recovered during a study of Graves' ophthalmopathy and Graves' hyperthyroidism. Study outcomes and limitations: The 13-signature model separated ophthalmopathy from stable hyperthyroidism at 85% to 90% sensitivity and nearly 82% specificity.

This clonotype has at least ten counts. Its antigen is still unknown. Amplification targeted the TCR beta CDR3 regions, with RNA transcripts as the source material. Second-round multiplex PCR came after a first-round RT-PCR that employed HTBI primers. TCRdb reprocessed the multiplex PCR reads via MiXCR and lists one record per CDR3 protein. The table has about 390,000 distinct CDR3 sequences, about 16% seen once; the top ten hold 5.5% to 8%. People with hyperthyroidism were aged 18 to 65 and newly diagnosed, under 2 months' duration. The PBMC fraction was derived from more than 8 ml of fresh peripheral blood. The TCR was taken from a woman younger than 30 with stable Graves' hyperthyroidism. The sequencing input was peripheral blood.

DNA of the CDR3: TGTGCCAGCAGCCAACCCCCATTAGAGGAGACCCAGTACTTC. Its protein product is CASSQPPLEETQYF. The V gene is TRBV14, the J gene TRBJ2-5; unclear D gene. This CDR3 region has 14 residues. Germline CDR1 SGHDN, CDR2 FVKESK. Trimming removed 2 bases from V and 5 bases from J, with 12 bases in between. The whole variable domain, filled in from reference TRBV14 and TRBJ2-5, reads EAGVTQFPSHSVIEKGQTVTLRCDPISGHDNLYWYRRVMGKEIKFLLHFVKESKQDESGMPNNRFLAERTGGTYSTLKVQPAELEDSGVYFCASSQPPLEETQYFGPGTRLLVL.